This T cell receptor (beta chain) was sequenced for a study of cytomegalovirus exposure and HLA in healthy donors. PCR involved 60 Vbeta and 13 Jbeta primers. As processed by the authors: An analysis performed later counted roughly 79 million unique TCR beta chains (roughly 10 million of them shared). Profiled with immunoSEQ multiplex PCR; TCRdb holds only in-frame clones, not every one. That table is the source of V, J and clone size, and D and trimming were worked out from the DNA. The profile covers about 140,000 clones, with 66% appearing a single time and around 1.6% taken by the ten largest. Trimming shortened V by 0 bases and J by 4 bases, and 7 bases separated the two germline ends. Germline V gene data show CDR1 as SGHNT and CDR2 as YYREEE (reference sequence). There are 14 residues in the CDR3. This clone appeared a single time.

J is TRBJ2-2 and V is TRBV5-4; the D is unclear. The receptor was isolated from a human donor in good health. The sequenced sample consisted of PBMCs. Here the CDR3 DNA reads TGTGCCAGCAGCTTGGCGGGTGGCACCGGGGAGCTGTTTTTT. Its translation is CASSLAGGTGELFF.